Listed here are 3 T cell receptor beta chains from one sample, sequenced in a study of blood T cell repertoires in COVID-19. Assay used: immunoSEQ multiplex PCR; TCRdb lists only in-frame clones, some missing. Of 27,000 or so clones in the sample, 80% to 90% were seen once. Material for sequencing was peripheral blood. All receptors come from a human donor in a cohort sampled during active COVID-19.

The chain has TRBV19 and TRBJ2-4; TRBD2 agrees at 7 bases. The V segment lost 4 bases and the J segment 0 bases; nucleotides outside the gene matches: 6. CDR1 and CDR2 (germline): LNHDA, SQIVND (reference sequence). The CDR3 contains 16 residues. The CDR3 DNA is TGTGCCAGTAGTAAGGGCGGGAGACAAGCCAAAAACATTCAGTACTTC. It translates to CASSKGGRQAKNIQYF.

This sequence joins TRBV10-3 and TRBJ2-7; D may be TRBD1 (6 bases). The germline V gene has CDR1 ENHRY and CDR2 SYGVKD. Deletions cut 8 bases from V and 2 bases from J, with 16 bases between. This CDR3 region has 14 residues. CDR3: CAIGPTGNPYEQYF. DNA for the CDR3: TGTGCCATCGGCCCTACAGGGAATCCCTACGAGCAGTACTTC.

This clone appeared a few times. This chain joins TRBV28 and TRBJ2-2; 7 bases are a match to TRBD2. CDR3 length equals 15 residues. The germline V gene has CDR1 MDHEN and CDR2 SYDVKM. V shed 5 bases and J 2 bases; nucleotides not matched to a gene: 5. CDR3 region: CASSTSGLNTGELFF. The CDR3 DNA follows: TGTGCCAGCAGTACCTCGGGACTAAACACCGGGGAGCTGTTTTTT. The full variable domain, completed using reference TRBV28 and TRBJ2-2, is DVKVTQSSRYLVKRTGEKVFLECVQDMDHENMFWYRQDPGLGLRLIYFSYDVKMKEKGDIPEGYSVSREKKERFSLILESASTNQTSMYLCASSTSGLNTGELFFGEGSRLTVL.